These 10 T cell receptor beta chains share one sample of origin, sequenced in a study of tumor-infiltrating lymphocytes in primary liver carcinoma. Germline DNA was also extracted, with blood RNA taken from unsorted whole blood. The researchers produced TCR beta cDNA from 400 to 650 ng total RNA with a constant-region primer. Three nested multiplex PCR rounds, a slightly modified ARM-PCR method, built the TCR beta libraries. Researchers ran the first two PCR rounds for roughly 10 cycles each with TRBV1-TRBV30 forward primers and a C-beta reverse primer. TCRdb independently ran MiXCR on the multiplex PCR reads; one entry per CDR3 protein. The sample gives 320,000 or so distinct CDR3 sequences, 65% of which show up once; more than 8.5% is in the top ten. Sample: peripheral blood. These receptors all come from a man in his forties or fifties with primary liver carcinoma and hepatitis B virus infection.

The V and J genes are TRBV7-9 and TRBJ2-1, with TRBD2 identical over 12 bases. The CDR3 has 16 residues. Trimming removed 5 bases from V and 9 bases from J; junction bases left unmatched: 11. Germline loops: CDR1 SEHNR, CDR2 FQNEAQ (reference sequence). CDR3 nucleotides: TGTGCCAGCAGCGGTCGGACTAGCGGGAATCACAGTGAGCAGTTCTTC. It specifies CASSGRTSGNHSEQFF.

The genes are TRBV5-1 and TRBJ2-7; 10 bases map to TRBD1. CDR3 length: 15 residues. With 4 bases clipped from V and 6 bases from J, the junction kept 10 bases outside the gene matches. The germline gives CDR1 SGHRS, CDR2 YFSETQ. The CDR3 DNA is TGCGCCAGCAGCCCGGGACAGGGGTCCCCTGGCGAGCAGTACTTC. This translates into CASSPGQGSPGEQYF.

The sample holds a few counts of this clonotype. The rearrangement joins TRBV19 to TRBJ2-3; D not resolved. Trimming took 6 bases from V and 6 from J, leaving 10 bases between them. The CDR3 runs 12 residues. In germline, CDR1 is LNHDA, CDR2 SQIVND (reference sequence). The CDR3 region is CASSHEWDTQYF. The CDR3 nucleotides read TGTGCCAGTAGCCATGAGTGGGATACGCAGTATTTT.

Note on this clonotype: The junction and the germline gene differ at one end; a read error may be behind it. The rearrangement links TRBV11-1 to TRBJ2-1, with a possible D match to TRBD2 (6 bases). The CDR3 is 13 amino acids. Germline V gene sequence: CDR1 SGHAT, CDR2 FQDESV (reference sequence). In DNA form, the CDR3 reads TGTTCCAGCGGGCCGGTGGGGGAGAATGAGCAGTTCTTC. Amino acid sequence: CSSGPVGENEQFF.

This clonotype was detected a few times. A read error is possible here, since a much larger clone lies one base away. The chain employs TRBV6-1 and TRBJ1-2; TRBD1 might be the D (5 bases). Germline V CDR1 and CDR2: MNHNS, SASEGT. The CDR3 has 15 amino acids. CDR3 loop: CARSEEFGGNYGYTF. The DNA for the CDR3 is TGTGCCAGGAGTGAAGAGTTCGGGGGAAACTATGGCTACACCTTC.

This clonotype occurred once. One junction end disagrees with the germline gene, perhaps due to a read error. The CDR3 region is CASSLGTSGASYKQYF. The CDR3 DNA follows: TGTGCCAGCAGTCTCGGGACTAGCGGGGCCTCCTACAAGCAGTACTTC. V is TRBV12-3 or TRBV12-4 and J is TRBJ2-7; 13 bases match TRBD2. The CDR3 loop spans 16 amino acids.

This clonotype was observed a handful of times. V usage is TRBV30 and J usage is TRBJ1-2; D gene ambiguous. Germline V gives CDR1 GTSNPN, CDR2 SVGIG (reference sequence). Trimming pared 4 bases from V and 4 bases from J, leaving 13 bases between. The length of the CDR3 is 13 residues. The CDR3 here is CAWMDPPGYGYTF. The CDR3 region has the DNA TGTGCCTGGATGGATCCTCCTGGCTATGGCTACACCTTC.

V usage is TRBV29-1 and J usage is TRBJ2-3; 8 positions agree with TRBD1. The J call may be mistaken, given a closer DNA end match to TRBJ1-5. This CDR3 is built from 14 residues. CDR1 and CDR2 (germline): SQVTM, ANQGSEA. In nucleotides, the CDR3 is TGCAGCGTTGGGGTCAGGGGGCTCACTGATACGCAGCATTTT. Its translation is CSVGVRGLTDTQHF.

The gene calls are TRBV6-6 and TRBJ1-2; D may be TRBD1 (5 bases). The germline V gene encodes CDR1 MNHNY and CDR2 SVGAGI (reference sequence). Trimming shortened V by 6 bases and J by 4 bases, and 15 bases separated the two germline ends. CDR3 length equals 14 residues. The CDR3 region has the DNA TGTGCCAGCAGCCCCTACAGGAACTTCTATGGCTACACCTTC. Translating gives CASSPYRNFYGYTF.

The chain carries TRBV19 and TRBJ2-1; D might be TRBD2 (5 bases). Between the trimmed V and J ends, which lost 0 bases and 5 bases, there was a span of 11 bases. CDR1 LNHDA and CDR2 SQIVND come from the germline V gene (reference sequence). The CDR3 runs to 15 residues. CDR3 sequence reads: CASSIDPLADNEQFF. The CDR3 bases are TGTGCCAGTAGTATAGACCCCCTAGCTGACAATGAGCAGTTCTTC.